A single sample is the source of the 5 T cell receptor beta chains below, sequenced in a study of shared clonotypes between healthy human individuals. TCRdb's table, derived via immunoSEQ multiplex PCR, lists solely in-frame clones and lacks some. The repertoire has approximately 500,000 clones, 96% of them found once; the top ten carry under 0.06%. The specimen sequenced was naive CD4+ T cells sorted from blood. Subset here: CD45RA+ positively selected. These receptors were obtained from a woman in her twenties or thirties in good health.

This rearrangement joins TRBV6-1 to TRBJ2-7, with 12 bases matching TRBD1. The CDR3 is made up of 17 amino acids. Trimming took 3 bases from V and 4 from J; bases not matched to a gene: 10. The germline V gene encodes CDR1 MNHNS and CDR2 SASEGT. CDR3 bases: TGTGCCAGCAGTGAGCTAAAACCGGGACAGGGGGCTTACGAGCAGTACTTC. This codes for CASSELKPGQGAYEQYF.

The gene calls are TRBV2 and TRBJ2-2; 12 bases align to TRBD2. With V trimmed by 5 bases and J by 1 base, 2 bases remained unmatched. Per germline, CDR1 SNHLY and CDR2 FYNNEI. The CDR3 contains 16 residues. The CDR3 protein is CASSLLAGGNTGELFF. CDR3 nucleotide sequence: TGTGCCAGCAGTTTACTAGCGGGAGGGAACACCGGGGAGCTGTTTTTT.

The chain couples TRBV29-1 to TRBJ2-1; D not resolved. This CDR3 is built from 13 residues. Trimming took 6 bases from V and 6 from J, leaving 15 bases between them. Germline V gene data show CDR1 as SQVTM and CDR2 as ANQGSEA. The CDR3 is CSVGPLKGNEQFF. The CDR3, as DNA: TGCAGCGTAGGACCGCTTAAGGGCAATGAGCAGTTCTTC.

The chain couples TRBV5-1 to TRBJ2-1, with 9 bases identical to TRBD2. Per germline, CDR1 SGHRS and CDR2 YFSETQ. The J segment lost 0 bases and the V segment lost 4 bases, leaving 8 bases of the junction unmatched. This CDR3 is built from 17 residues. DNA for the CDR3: TGCGCCAGCAGCGCTGGACTAGCGTGGAGCTCCTACAATGAGCAGTTCTTC. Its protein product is CASSAGLAWSSYNEQFF.

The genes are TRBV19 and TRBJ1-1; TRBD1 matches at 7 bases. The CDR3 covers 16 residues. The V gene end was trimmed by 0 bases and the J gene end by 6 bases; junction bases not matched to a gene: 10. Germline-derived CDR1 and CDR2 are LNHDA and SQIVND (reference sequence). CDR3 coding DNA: TGTGCCAGTAGTATAGATCCCCGACAGGGTGGGGCTGAAGCTTTCTTT. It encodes CASSIDPRQGGAEAFF.